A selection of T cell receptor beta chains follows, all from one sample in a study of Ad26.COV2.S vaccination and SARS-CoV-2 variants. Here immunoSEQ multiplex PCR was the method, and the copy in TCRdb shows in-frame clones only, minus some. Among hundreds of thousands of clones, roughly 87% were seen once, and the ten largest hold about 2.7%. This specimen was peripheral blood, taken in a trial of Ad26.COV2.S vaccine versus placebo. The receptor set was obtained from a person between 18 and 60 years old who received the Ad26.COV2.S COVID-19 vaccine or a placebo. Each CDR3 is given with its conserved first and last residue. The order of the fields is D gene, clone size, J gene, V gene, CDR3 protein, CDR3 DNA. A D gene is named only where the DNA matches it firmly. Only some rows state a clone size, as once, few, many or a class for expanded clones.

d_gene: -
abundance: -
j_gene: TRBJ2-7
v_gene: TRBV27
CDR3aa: CASSLSRGLGREQYF
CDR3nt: TGTGCCAGCAGTTTGAGTAGGGGATTGGGTCGCGAGCAGTACTTC

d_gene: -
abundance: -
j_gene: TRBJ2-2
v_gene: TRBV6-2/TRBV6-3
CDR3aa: CASSSSFGWNTGELFF
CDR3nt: TGTGCCAGCAGTTCCAGTTTTGGGTGGAACACCGGGGAGCTGTTTTTT

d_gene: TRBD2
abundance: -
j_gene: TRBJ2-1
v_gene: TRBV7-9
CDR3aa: CASSERDSGYNEQFF
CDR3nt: TGTGCCAGCAGCGAGCGGGACTCCGGTTACAATGAGCAGTTCTTC

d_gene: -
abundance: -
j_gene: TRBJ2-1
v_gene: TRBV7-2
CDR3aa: CASSAHNEQFF
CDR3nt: TGTGCCAGCAGCGCCCACAATGAGCAGTTCTTC

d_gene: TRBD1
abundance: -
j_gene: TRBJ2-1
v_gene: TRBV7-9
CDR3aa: CASPPDRGPYNEQFF
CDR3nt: TGTGCCAGCCCTCCCGACAGGGGGCCCTACAATGAGCAGTTCTTC

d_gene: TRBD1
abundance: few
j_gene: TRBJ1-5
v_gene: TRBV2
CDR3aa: CASSVTGTGNQPQHF
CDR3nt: TGTGCCAGCAGTGTGACCGGGACAGGGAATCAGCCCCAGCATTTT

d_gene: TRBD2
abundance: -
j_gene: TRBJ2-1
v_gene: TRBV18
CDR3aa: CASSPGGNEQFF
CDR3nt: TGTGCCAGCTCACCGGGGGGGAATGAGCAGTTCTTC

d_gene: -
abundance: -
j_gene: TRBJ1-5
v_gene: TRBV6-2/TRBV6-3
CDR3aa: CASSYSIGAGDYQPQHF
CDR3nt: TGTGCCAGCAGTTACTCGATCGGTGCAGGGGACTATCAGCCCCAGCATTTT

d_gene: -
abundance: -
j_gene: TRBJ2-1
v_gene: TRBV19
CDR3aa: CASRAGLLTIEQFF
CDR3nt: TGTGCCAGTAGGGCGGGACTCCTTACTATCGAGCAGTTCTTC

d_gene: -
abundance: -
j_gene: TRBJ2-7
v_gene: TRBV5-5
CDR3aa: CASSLAGGGRDRYLF
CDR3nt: TGTGCCAGCAGCTTGGCCGGGGGCGGCCGAGATAGGTACTTATTC

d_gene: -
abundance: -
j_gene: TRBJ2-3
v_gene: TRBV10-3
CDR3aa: CAISNTDTQYF
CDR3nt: TGTGCCATCAGTAACACAGATACGCAGTATTTT

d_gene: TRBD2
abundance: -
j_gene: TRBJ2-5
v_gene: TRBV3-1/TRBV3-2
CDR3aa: CASRYGLAARTGTQYF
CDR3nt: TGTGCCAGCAGATACGGACTAGCGGCTAGGACAGGGACCCAGTACTTC

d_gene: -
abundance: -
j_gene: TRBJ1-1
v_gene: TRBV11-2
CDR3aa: CASSLLTGSEAFF
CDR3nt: TGTGCCAGCAGCCTATTAACAGGGTCCGAAGCTTTCTTT

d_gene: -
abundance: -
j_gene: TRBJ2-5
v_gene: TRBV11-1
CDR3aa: CASSLVVESETQYF
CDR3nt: TGTGCCAGCAGCTTAGTGGTTGAGTCGGAGACCCAGTACTTC

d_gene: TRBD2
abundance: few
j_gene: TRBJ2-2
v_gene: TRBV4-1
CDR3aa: CASSLLGLAGVGTGELFF
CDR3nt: TGCGCCAGCAGCCTCCTCGGACTAGCGGGAGTTGGCACCGGGGAGCTGTTTTTT

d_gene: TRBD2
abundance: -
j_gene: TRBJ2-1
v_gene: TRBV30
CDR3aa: CAGSGGGYNEQFF
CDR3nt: TGTGCCGGTAGCGGGGGGGGCTACAATGAGCAGTTCTTC

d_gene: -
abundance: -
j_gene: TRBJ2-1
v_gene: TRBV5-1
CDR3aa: CASSLGLPEQFF
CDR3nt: TGCGCCAGCAGCTTGGGCCTGCCTGAGCAGTTCTTC

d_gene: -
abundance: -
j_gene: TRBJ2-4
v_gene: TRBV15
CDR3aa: CATSRDRGGLAKNIQYF
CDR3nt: TGTGCCACCAGCAGAGATCGGGGCGGACTAGCCAAAAACATTCAGTACTTC

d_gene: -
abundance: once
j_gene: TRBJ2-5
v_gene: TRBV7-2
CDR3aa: CASSFLEGSPQYF
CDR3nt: TGTGCCAGCAGCTTCCTGGAGGGTTCGCCCCAGTACTTC

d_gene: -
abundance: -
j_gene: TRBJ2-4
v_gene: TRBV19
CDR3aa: CASSILLRGNIQYF
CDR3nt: TGTGCCAGTAGTATCTTACTACGGGGAAACATTCAGTACTTC

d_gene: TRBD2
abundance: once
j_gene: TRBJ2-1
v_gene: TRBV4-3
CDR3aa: CASSQGTSGISYNEQFF
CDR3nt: TGCGCCAGCAGCCAAGGGACTAGCGGAATTTCCTACAATGAGCAGTTCTTC

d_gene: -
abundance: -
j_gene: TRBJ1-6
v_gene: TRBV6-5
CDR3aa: CASSNRQDRSPLHF
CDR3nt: TGTGCCAGCAGTAACAGACAGGATCGATCACCCCTCCACTTT

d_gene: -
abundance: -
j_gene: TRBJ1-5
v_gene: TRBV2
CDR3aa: CASSVGQIPGPQHF
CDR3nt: TGTGCCAGCAGTGTCGGACAGATCCCTGGGCCCCAGCATTTT

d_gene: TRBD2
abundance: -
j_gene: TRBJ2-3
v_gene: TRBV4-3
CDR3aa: CASTAGSSGRSDTQYF
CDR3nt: TGCGCCAGCACCGCCGGTTCAAGCGGGAGGTCAGATACGCAGTATTTT

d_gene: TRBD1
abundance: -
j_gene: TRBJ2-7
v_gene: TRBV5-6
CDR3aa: CASSGQGTGKKWEQYF
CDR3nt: TGTGCCAGCAGCGGACAGGGGACAGGGAAGAAGTGGGAGCAGTACTTC

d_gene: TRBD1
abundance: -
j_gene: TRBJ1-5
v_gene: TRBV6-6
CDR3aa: CASSPLLGQGAGQPQHF
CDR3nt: TGTGCCAGCAGTCCGCTGTTGGGACAGGGGGCGGGTCAGCCCCAGCATTTT

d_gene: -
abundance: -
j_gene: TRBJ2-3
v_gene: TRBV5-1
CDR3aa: CASSLWRTPSTDTQYF
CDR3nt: TGCGCCAGCAGCTTGTGGAGGACTCCGAGCACAGATACGCAGTATTTT

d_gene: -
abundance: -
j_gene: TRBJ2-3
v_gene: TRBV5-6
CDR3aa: CASSLADSYSTDTQYF
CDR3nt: TGTGCCAGCAGCTTGGCAGACAGCTATAGCACAGATACGCAGTATTTT

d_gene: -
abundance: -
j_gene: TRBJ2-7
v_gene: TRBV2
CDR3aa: CASSDQGGSYEQYF
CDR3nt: TGTGCCAGCAGTGACCAGGGCGGCTCCTACGAGCAGTACTTC

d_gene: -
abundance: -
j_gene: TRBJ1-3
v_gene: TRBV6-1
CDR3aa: CASSARTVSSGNTIYF
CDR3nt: TGTGCCAGCAGTGCAAGGACGGTCAGCTCTGGAAACACCATATATTTT

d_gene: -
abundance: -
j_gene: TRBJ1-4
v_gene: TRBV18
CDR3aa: CASSPPGRQHEKLFF
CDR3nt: TGTGCCAGCTCACCGCCGGGACGTCAGCATGAAAAACTGTTTTTT

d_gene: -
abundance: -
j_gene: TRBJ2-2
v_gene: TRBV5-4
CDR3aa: CASSLQNTGELFF
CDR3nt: TGTGCCAGCAGCTTGCAGAACACCGGGGAGCTGTTTTTT

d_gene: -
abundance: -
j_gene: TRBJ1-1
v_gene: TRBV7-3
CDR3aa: CASSLQGFRATEAFF
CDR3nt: TGTGCCAGCAGCTTACAGGGGTTCAGGGCCACTGAAGCTTTCTTT

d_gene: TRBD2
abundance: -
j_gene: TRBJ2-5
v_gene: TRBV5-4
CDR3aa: CASTFGGKREGLETQYF
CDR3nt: TGTGCCAGCACCTTTGGGGGTAAGCGGGAGGGCCTGGAGACCCAGTACTTC

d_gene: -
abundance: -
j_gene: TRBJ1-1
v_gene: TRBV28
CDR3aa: CASSLGSMGGTEAFF
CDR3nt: TGTGCCAGCAGTTTGGGTAGTATGGGAGGAACTGAAGCTTTCTTT

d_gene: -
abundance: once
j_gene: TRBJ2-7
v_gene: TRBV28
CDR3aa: CASTSTPRVYEQYF
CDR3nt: TGTGCCAGCACTAGCACACCTCGAGTCTACGAGCAGTACTTC

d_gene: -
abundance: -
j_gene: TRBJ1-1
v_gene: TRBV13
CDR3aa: CASSRGEGEAFF
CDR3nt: TGTGCCAGCAGCCGCGGGGAGGGGGAAGCTTTCTTT

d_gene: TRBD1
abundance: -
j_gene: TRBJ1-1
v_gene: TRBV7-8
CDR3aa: CASSSQTGGRVDTEAFF
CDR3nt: TGTGCCAGCAGCTCCCAAACAGGGGGTAGAGTTGACACTGAAGCTTTCTTT

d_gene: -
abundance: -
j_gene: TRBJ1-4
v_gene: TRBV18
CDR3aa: CASSLQVIGNEKLFF
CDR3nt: TGTGCCAGCTCACTACAGGTCATCGGGAATGAAAAACTGTTTTTT

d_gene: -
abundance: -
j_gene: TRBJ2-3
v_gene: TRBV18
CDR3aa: CASSPSARTDTQYF
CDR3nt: TGTGCCAGCTCACCATCAGCGAGGACAGATACGCAGTATTTT

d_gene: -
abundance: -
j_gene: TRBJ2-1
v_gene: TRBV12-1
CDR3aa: CAIVKIRDGQFF
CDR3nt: TGTGCCATAGTCAAAATCAGAGACGGGCAGTTCTTC

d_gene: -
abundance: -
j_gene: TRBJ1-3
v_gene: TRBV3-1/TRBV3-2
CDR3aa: CASSQSSGNTIYF
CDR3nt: TGTGCCAGCAGCCAAAGCTCTGGAAACACCATATATTTT

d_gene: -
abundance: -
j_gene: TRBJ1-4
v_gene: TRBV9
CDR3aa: CASSVEPFRGGLKEKLFF
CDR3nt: TGTGCCAGCAGCGTAGAACCCTTCCGGGGGGGCCTGAAGGAAAAACTGTTTTTT

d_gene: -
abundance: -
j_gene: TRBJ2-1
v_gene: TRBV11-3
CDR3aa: CASSLIGSVNEQFF
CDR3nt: TGTGCCAGCAGCTTAATTGGGTCCGTCAATGAGCAGTTCTTC

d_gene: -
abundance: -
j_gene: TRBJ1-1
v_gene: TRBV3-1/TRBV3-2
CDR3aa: CASSQAQGTPEAFF
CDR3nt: TGTGCCAGCAGCCAAGCTCAGGGGACCCCTGAAGCTTTCTTT

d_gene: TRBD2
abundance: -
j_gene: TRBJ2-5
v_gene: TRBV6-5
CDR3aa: CASSSLGLAGTQYF
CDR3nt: TGTGCCAGCAGTTCCCTCGGACTAGCGGGGACCCAGTACTTC

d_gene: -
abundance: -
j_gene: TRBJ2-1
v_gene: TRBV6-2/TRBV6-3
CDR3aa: CASSYGLYEQFF
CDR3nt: TGTGCCAGCAGTTACGGACTCTATGAGCAGTTCTTC

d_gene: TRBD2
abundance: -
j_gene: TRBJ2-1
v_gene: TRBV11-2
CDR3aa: CASSPVEAGGPWNEQFF
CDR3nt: TGTGCCAGCAGCCCCGTGGAGGCGGGAGGGCCGTGGAATGAGCAGTTCTTC

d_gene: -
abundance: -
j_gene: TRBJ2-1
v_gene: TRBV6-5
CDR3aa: CASSRARGRYNEQFF
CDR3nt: TGTGCCAGCAGTCGCGCGCGGGGCAGATACAATGAGCAGTTCTTC

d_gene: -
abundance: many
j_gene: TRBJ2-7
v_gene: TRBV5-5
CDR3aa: CASSRIFAGDEQYF
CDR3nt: TGTGCCAGCAGCCGGATCTTCGCTGGGGACGAGCAGTACTTC